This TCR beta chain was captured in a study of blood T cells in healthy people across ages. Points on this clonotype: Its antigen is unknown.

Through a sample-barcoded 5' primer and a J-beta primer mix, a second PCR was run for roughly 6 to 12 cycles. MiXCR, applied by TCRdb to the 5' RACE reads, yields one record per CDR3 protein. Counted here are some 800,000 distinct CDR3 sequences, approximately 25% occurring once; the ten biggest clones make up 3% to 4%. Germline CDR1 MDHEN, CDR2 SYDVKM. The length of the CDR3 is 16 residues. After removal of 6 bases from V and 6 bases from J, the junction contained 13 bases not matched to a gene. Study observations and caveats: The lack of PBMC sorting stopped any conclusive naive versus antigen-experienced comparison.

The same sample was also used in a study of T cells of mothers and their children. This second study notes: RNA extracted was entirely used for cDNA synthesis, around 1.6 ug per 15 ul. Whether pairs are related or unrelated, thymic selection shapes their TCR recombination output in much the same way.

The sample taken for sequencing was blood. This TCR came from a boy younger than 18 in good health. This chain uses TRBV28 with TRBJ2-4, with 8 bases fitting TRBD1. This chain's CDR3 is CASSPNRQGLGNIQYF. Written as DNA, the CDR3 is TGTGCCAGCAGCCCTAACCGACAGGGGCTCGGAAACATTCAGTACTTC.